A selection of T cell receptor beta chains follows, all from one sample in a study of T cells in Graves' hyperthyroidism and ophthalmopathy. TCRdb independently ran MiXCR on the multiplex PCR reads; one entry per CDR3 protein. This table holds about 360,000 distinct CDR3 sequences, 15% to 17% found once. Input material: blood. The origin of the receptors is a woman between 18 and 29 years old with Graves' hyperthyroidism that later progressed to Graves' ophthalmopathy. Both conserved end residues are part of each CDR3. D genes are given only for firm matches. A clone size is listed for some rows: how often the clone was seen (once, few, many), or a class if it is expanded.

clone_size,v_call,j_call,d_call,cdr3_nt,cdr3_aa
few,TRBV13,TRBJ2-1,TRBD2,TGTGCCAGCAGCTTCCGACTAGCGGGAGCCCTGAGCTCCTACAATGAGCAGTTCTTC,CASSFRLAGALSSYNEQFF
few,TRBV7-9,TRBJ2-3,NA,TGTGCCAGCAGTGTAGACCAGTTTCCGACAGACACAGATACGCAGTATTTT,CASSVDQFPTDTDTQYF
few,TRBV5-1,TRBJ1-5,NA,TGCGCCAGCAGTATGGCCCCAGGGGAGCCCCAGCATTTT,CASSMAPGEPQHF
few,TRBV9,TRBJ2-1,TRBD2,TGTGCCAGCAGCGTAGCGTTGTCTAGCGGGAGGGTTGAGCAGTTCTTC,CASSVALSSGRVEQFF
few,TRBV4-1,TRBJ2-1,NA,TGCGCCAGCAGCCAAGCAGCGTGGGATGAGCAGTTCTTC,CASSQAAWDEQFF
many,TRBV28,TRBJ2-2,TRBD2,TGTGCCAGCAGTGTGATGAGCGGGAGAGTCGGAACCGGGGAGCTGTTTTTT,CASSVMSGRVGTGELFF
many,TRBV27,TRBJ2-1,TRBD2,TGTGCCAGCAGTTCCCTTCCTAGCGGGAGGAACAATGAGCAGTTCTTC,CASSSLPSGRNNEQFF
many,TRBV10-3,TRBJ2-2,NA,TGTGCCATCAGTCTAGGACAGCACACCGGGGAGCTGTTTTTT,CAISLGQHTGELFF
many,TRBV12-3/TRBV12-4,TRBJ2-5,TRBD2,TGTGCCAGCAGTTTGCGCAGGCTAGCGGGAGCGGGAGAGACCCAGTACTTC,CASSLRRLAGAGETQYF
few,TRBV7-9,TRBJ2-4,TRBD2,TGTGCCAGCAGCTTAGGAGCTAGCGGGAGGGCGAGGACCAAAAACATTCAGTACTTC,CASSLGASGRARTKNIQYF
few,TRBV20-1,TRBJ2-7,NA,TGCAGTGCAGAGCGTATTCGGACTGATCCCTACGAGCAGTACTTC,CSAERIRTDPYEQYF
few,TRBV20-1,TRBJ1-2,NA,TGCAGTGCTAGAGATCGAGACAGAGACTACTATGGCTACACCTTC,CSARDRDRDYYGYTF
NA,TRBV6-2/TRBV6-3,TRBJ2-1,NA,TGTGCCAGCAGTTACAAAGATTACAATGAGCAGTTCTTC,CASSYKDYNEQFF
many,TRBV6-1,TRBJ1-4,NA,TGTGCCAGCAGTTCCCTAGCTGGGGGGGAGGAAAAACTGTTTTTT,CASSSLAGGEEKLFF
few,TRBV4-3,TRBJ2-6,NA,TGCGCCAGCAGCCAAGATAGGGCCAGCTCTGGGGCCAACGTCCTGACTTTC,CASSQDRASSGANVLTF
NA,TRBV4-3,TRBJ2-7,TRBD1,TGCGCCACCCCCCGCCCGGGACAGGGCCGGTACGAGCAGTACTTC,CATPRPGQGRYEQYF
NA,TRBV12-3/TRBV12-4,TRBJ2-7,TRBD2,TGTGCCAGCAGTTCCCCGGGACTAGCGGTCTACGAGCAGTACTTC,CASSSPGLAVYEQYF
many,TRBV18,TRBJ2-7,NA,TGTGCCAGCTCACCACCGGGAGGTTACGAGCAGTACTTC,CASSPPGGYEQYF
many,TRBV28,TRBJ1-6,NA,TGTGCCAGCAGTTTCAGCTCCTATAATTCACCCCTCCACTTT,CASSFSSYNSPLHF
many,TRBV30,TRBJ1-1,NA,TGTGCCTGGAGTGTACGAGGGGGGACATCAATGAACACTGAAGCTTTCTTT,CAWSVRGGTSMNTEAFF
many,TRBV2,TRBJ2-5,NA,TGTGCCAGCAGTGAACTGGGGCGGACCCAGTACTTC,CASSELGRTQYF
many,TRBV20-1,TRBJ1-5,NA,TGCAGTGCTAAACCGAACAATCAGCCCCAGCATTTT,CSAKPNNQPQHF